This T cell receptor (beta chain) was retrieved from a study of T cell responses to AZD1222 COVID-19 vaccine (dated by TCRdb to about 2021). For context, the study as a whole: Because spike-specific TCR depth and breadth did not differ between the two schedules, AZD1222 recipients who got a second dose at roughly 4 weeks were pooled with those who got a second dose at roughly 12 weeks. TCR sequencing covered more than 230 trial participants: 200 to 220 given two doses of AZD1222 and 26 given two doses of MenACWY control vaccine. Trial participants were enrolled into age subgroups of 18-55, 56-69 and 70-plus years, which contained around 150, 28 and 57 TCR-sequenced participants, respectively. The paper's findings and limits, for the study overall: Epitopes outside the regions mutated in the B.1.351 and B.1.1.7 variants were reportedly recognized by nearly half of the unique spike-specific TCRs. Because no day 14 peak-response samples were available, repertoires were characterized only after the peak T cell response. Spike-specific TCR breadth and depth rose significantly after two AZD1222 doses compared with day 0 and with MenACWY recipients. The vaccine-associated CD4 TCRs covered the entire spike protein, and the dominant responses fell in regions 160-218 and 743-854. Conclusions about previously exposed vaccinees were limited because only six AZD1222 recipients were SARS-CoV-2 seropositive at baseline. Most participants were white British and females outnumbered males, and the authors suggested that clonal diversity may have been underestimated. In the small 56-69-year group, the increase in depth fell short of significance, most likely because of low power.

The CDR3 regions of human TCRbeta chains were analyzed by immunosequencing. Per the source publication's procedure: TCRs in the repertoires were compared against a reference library of SARS-CoV-2-specific TCRs that had been generated with the MIRA antigen-specificity platform. Breadth was defined as the fraction of unique TCRs that were SARS-CoV-2-associated, and depth was defined as the fraction of total T cells that were SARS-CoV-2-associated. Using the MIRA data, each spike-specific TCR was mapped to the spike region that the TCR reacts to and placed in a CD4 or CD8 class. Log10-transformed breadth and depth values were compared by one-way ANOVA with Sidak's multiple comparisons tests. Sourced from immuneACCESS, this table was stored by TCRdb with only in-frame sequences that have V and J called. A share of the clones is absent; for the studies checked, an unresolved V gene accounts for under half, and the remainder has no known explanation. That table supplies the V and J calls and clone size; D and trimming were determined from the DNA. The sample table shows approximately 150,000 clones, and roughly nine tenths are seen once. In total, the top ten clones hold 1.5% to 2% of the sample.

With respect to this clone: Its antigen remains unidentified. One base away there is no much larger clone; base qualities are not given.

V is pared back by 4 bases and J by 3 bases, with 16 bases lying between the germline termini. Based on the germline V gene, the CDR1 and CDR2 sequences are SGDLS and YYNGEE. The CDR3 numbers 15 residues from cysteine through phenylalanine. The retained sequence is limited to the CDR3, 45 bases, with the frame set at the first base. This specimen's time point label, interpreted: baseline before first vaccination. Vaccinee samples were obtained from the UK trials COV001 and COV002, which included a single-blind randomized controlled phase 2/3 trial of AZD1222 (ChAdOx1 nCoV-19) in healthy adults. For TCRbeta chain sequencing, PBMC samples were collected from trial participants at day 0 and at day 28 after the second dose.

The chain joins TRBV9 to TRBJ1-1, with an unclear D gene assignment. Sequencing was performed on peripheral blood, taken on day 0 of AZD1222 vaccination. The source is an adult in good health. The bases are TGTGCCAGCAGCCCAACGACCCGAGAGGACACTGAAGCTTTCTTT. Translated, it gives CASSPTTREDTEAFF.